This paragraph reports one T cell receptor beta chain. Original processing notes: Amplification of reference gene primers provided the estimated nucleated cell counts. Profiled with immunoSEQ multiplex PCR; TCRdb holds only in-frame clones, not every one. Clone size and the V and J calls come from that table; the DNA yielded D and trimming. The sample includes a few hundred thousand clones, 83% of them seen just once. CDR1 is SGHRS, CDR2 YFSETQ, per germline. The CDR3 runs 15 residues. The trim removed 1 base at V and 5 bases at J, leaving 6 bases unmatched. The data are from a study of blood T cell repertoires in COVID-19. Across the study: Sites across the United States, Italy and Spain contributed samples from acute and convalescent COVID-19.

This chain uses TRBV5-1 with TRBJ2-5; 9 bases align to TRBD2. This receptor was identified in a woman aged 25 to 39 with COVID-19, enrolled during active disease. Specimen: peripheral blood. CDR3 bases: TGCGCCAGCAGCTTGCAGAGCGGGAGGCGGGAGACCCAGTACTTC. Translated: CASSLQSGRRETQYF.